Below, 27 T cell receptor beta chains from the same sample are listed, as sequenced in a study of blood T cells in healthy people across ages. Through a sample-barcoded 5' primer and a J-beta primer mix, a second PCR was run for 7 to 11 cycles. TCRdb processed the 5' RACE reads anew with MiXCR; each CDR3 protein has one entry. Of hundreds of thousands of distinct CDR3 sequences in the sample, about 28% were seen once. The same data also contributed to another study, on T cells of mothers and their children.

Source material: blood. These receptors originate from a boy aged 2 to 9 in good health.

In its sample, this clonotype was seen a few times. The V gene is TRBV12-3 or TRBV12-4, the J gene TRBJ2-5, with D perhaps TRBD1 (6 bases). The end of the DNA fits TRBJ2-1 better, so the J call may be wrong. The CDR3 spans 15 residues. The CDR3 nucleotides are TGTGCCAGCAGTTTAGCGGGGGCAGCCTACAATGAGCAGTTCTTC. It codes for CASSLAGAAYNEQFF.

This clonotype was detected once. The CDR3 bases are TGCGCCAGCAGCTTAAGGCCGACCGGGGAGCTGTTTTTT. It codes for CASSLRPTGELFF. V gene TRBV5-1 combines with J gene TRBJ2-2, with D unclear. The CDR3 has 13 amino acids. Trimming took 2 bases from V and 5 from J, leaving 7 bases between them. Germline loops: CDR1 SGHRS, CDR2 YFSETQ.

Only a few counts were recorded for this clonotype. The chain couples TRBV4-3 to TRBJ2-5; D is ambiguous. The J call is in doubt because the DNA end fits TRBJ2-1 better. Germline lookup yields CDR1 LGHNA and CDR2 YSLEER. The CDR3 extends over 13 amino acids. CDR3 sequence: CASSHQNEDEQFF. CDR3 DNA: TGCGCCAGCAGCCACCAGAACGAGGATGAGCAGTTCTTC.

This rearrangement joins TRBV5-1 to TRBJ2-7; 13 nucleotides agree with TRBD2. After removal of 0 bases from V and 3 bases from J, the junction contained 12 bases not matched to a gene. CDR3 size: 19 residues. Germline values: CDR1 SGHRS, CDR2 YFSETQ. The CDR3 nucleotides are TGCGCCAGCAGCTTGGACCATTGGACTAGCGGGGGTCTGGTCTACGAGCAGTACTTC. Amino acids: CASSLDHWTSGGLVYEQYF.

This sequence joins TRBV11-2 and TRBJ2-3; D gene uncertain. The V end was cut by 3 bases, the J end by 0 bases, with 4 bases between. The CDR3 is 13 amino acids. The germline V gene has CDR1 SGHAT and CDR2 FQNNGV. Here the CDR3 DNA reads TGTGCCAGCAGCTTTTCTAGCACAGATACGCAGTATTTT. Translated: CASSFSSTDTQYF.

This clonotype was observed a handful of times. The J gene is TRBJ2-2, the V gene TRBV5-1; D possibly corresponds to TRBD2 (5 bases). Germline V gene data show CDR1 as SGHRS and CDR2 as YFSETQ. Trimming cost V 4 bases and J 0 bases, with 13 bases left between them. The CDR3 has 16 amino acids. CDR3 DNA: TGCGCCAGCAGCCCACAACCGGGATCGAACACCGGGGAGCTGTTTTTT. Translating gives CASSPQPGSNTGELFF.

This clonotype was found a few times. The chain carries TRBV10-2 and TRBJ1-2; the D is unclear. This CDR3 contains 13 residues. Germline CDR1 and CDR2: WSHSY and SAAADI. The V and J ends lost 3 bases and 4 bases respectively, with 9 bases between them. CDR3 residues: CASSDQVGYGYTF. In DNA, the CDR3 is TGCGCCAGCAGTGATCAGGTCGGCTATGGCTACACCTTC.

The chain has TRBV7-2 and TRBJ1-1, with no clear D. This CDR3 contains 12 residues. CDR1 is SGHTA and CDR2 is FQGNSA in the germline V gene. V was trimmed by 4 bases and J by 10 bases, leaving 13 bases between them. The chain's CDR3 is CASSSNMDIAFF. In DNA form, the CDR3 reads TGTGCCAGCAGCTCCAATATGGATATAGCTTTCTTT.

This clonotype was picked up a small number of times. The conserved phenylalanine or tryptophan is not found at the CDR3 terminus, so this likely reflects a read error. The rearrangement uses TRBV4-1 and TRBJ2-3; 7 nucleotides line up with TRBD1. In germline, CDR1 is MGHRA, CDR2 YSYEKL. V shed 3 bases and J 0 bases; nucleotides not matched to a gene: 12. The length of the CDR3 is 18 residues. The CDR3 reads CASSHAAGGGFSTDTQYI. CDR3 coding DNA: TGCGCCAGCAGCCATGCAGCAGGGGGTGGATTCAGCACAGATACGCAGTATATT.

This clonotype was detected only a few times. The CDR3 protein is CASSQSQGGVYEQYF. The CDR3 coding sequence is TGTGCCAGCAGCCAGAGCCAGGGAGGTGTCTACGAGCAGTACTTC. This chain links TRBV7-9 with TRBJ2-7; D might be TRBD2 (6 bases). The CDR3 is 15 residues long. The V gene lost 5 bases and the J gene lost 3 bases, with 17 bases spanning the gap. Germline values: CDR1 SEHNR, CDR2 FQNEAQ (reference sequence). Full variable domain (rest looked up from reference TRBV7-9 and TRBJ2-7): DTGVSQNPRHKITKRGQNVTFRCDPISEHNRLYWYRQTLGQGPEFLTYFQNEAQLEKSRLLSDRFSAERPKGSFSTLEIQRTEQGDSAMYLCASSQSQGGVYEQYFGPGTRLTVT.

Only a few counts were recorded for this clonotype. This chain links TRBV7-9 with TRBJ2-4; unclear D gene. Germline V gene lookup returns CDR1 SEHNR and CDR2 FQNEAQ (reference sequence). The CDR3 sequence is 18 residues long. Trimming removed 1 base at V and 3 bases at J, with 19 bases between. The CDR3 spells CASSLDPRPQVGKNIQYF. DNA for the CDR3: TGTGCCAGCAGCTTAGATCCCCGGCCCCAGGTCGGCAAAAACATTCAGTACTTC.

The rearrangement links TRBV7-9 to TRBJ1-4, with D perhaps TRBD1 (6 bases). Germline CDR1 reads SEHNR; CDR2 reads FQNEAQ (reference sequence). V dropped 6 bases and J dropped 6 bases, with 20 bases sitting between them. The length of the CDR3 is 16 residues. DNA for the CDR3: TGTGCCAGCAGTCTAGCTCGGGGACAATCAGATGAAAAACTGTTTTTT. Protein product: CASSLARGQSDEKLFF.

The chain couples TRBV5-1 to TRBJ2-5; D may be TRBD2 (5 bases). With the DNA end fitting TRBJ2-7 better, the J assignment may be wrong. This CDR3 spans 18 amino acids. Germline values: CDR1 SGHRS, CDR2 YFSETQ. As DNA, the CDR3 is TGCGCCAGCAGCTCCCCCGCCCCCCCGGCGGAGACTACCTACGAGCAGTACTTC. It codes for CASSSPAPPAETTYEQYF.

This clonotype has ten or more counts. The chain uses TRBV29-1 and TRBJ1-1; 7 bases align to TRBD1. V was clipped by 7 bases and J by 5 bases; unmatched bases: 10. This CDR3 is 13 amino acids long. Germline loops: CDR1 SQVTM, CDR2 ANQGSEA. The CDR3 sequence is CSATQGMRTEAFF. The CDR3 DNA sequence: TGCAGCGCAACACAGGGGATGAGGACTGAAGCTTTCTTT.

This chain uses TRBV6-5 with TRBJ1-1; D call uncertain. The CDR3 runs 13 residues. The germline V gene has CDR1 MNHEY and CDR2 SVGAGI. Trimming took off 5 bases at V and 0 bases at J, with 7 bases between the two ends. CDR3 coding DNA: TGTGCCAGCAGTAATCTAATGAACACTGAAGCTTTCTTT. Translated: CASSNLMNTEAFF.

V usage is TRBV5-1 and J usage is TRBJ2-5, with 15 bases aligning to TRBD2. The CDR3 is 18 residues long. CDR1 is SGHRS and CDR2 is YFSETQ in the germline V gene. With 4 bases clipped from V and 3 bases from J, the junction kept 10 bases outside the gene matches. CDR3 residues: CASSPGLAGGMTEETQYF. The DNA of the CDR3 is TGCGCCAGCAGCCCGGGACTAGCGGGGGGTATGACGGAAGAGACCCAGTACTTC.

The V call is TRBV7-9, the J call TRBJ2-6; 9 bases are a match to TRBD1. The V and J ends lost 5 bases and 4 bases, in that order; junction bases with no gene match: 9. The CDR3 is made up of 17 amino acids. Germline CDR1 reads SEHNR; CDR2 reads FQNEAQ (reference sequence). CDR3 amino acids: CASSPGTGSLGANVLTF. CDR3 bases: TGTGCCAGCAGCCCCGGGACAGGGAGCCTCGGGGCCAACGTCCTGACTTTC.

The chain joins TRBV29-1 to TRBJ1-1; D is uncertain. The CDR3 consists of 11 residues. Germline loops: CDR1 SQVTM, CDR2 ANQGSEA. Trimming took 1 base from V and 3 from J, leaving 3 bases between them. CDR3 sequence reads: CSVEGDTEAFF. CDR3 DNA sequence: TGCAGCGTTGAAGGCGACACTGAAGCTTTCTTT.

CDR3: CASSLDLSGLAGGLYEQYF. The CDR3 nucleotides read TGTGCCAGCAGCTTAGATCTATCGGGACTAGCGGGAGGGCTCTACGAGCAGTACTTC. The chain links TRBV7-9 to TRBJ2-7, with TRBD2 identical over 16 bases. The CDR3 length is 19 residues. Germline CDR1 and CDR2: SEHNR and FQNEAQ (reference sequence). Losses at the gene ends were 1 base for V and 3 bases for J; bases not matched to a gene: 9.

The chain couples TRBV7-2 to TRBJ2-1, with 7 bases lining up with TRBD2. The J segment lost 3 bases and the V segment lost 2 bases, leaving 7 bases of the junction unmatched. Germline assignment: CDR1 SGHTA and CDR2 FQGNSA. CDR3 length equals 16 residues. In DNA, the CDR3 is TGTGCCAGCAGCTTAACCCTAGCGGCTAACTACAATGAGCAGTTCTTC. Protein sequence: CASSLTLAANYNEQFF. Full variable domain (missing parts from reference TRBV7-2 and TRBJ2-1): GAGVSQSPSNKVTEKGKDVELRCDPISGHTALYWYRQSLGQGLEFLIYFQGNSAPDKSGLPSDRFSAERTGGSVSTLTIQRTQQEDSAVYLCASSLTLAANYNEQFFGPGTRLTVL.

The chain uses TRBV11-2 and TRBJ2-5, with 8 positions matching TRBD2. The J call could be wrong; TRBJ2-1 is a better fit for the DNA end. Germline CDR1 reads SGHAT; CDR2 reads FQNNGV. The CDR3 consists of 18 residues. The CDR3 nucleotides are TGTGCCAGCAGCGGAAGGGGCAAGCGGGGGAGGAGAAACAATGAGCAGTTCTTC. This codes for CASSGRGKRGRRNNEQFF.

This clonotype showed up just a few times. The chain is built from TRBV7-3 and TRBJ2-1; D gene unclear. Germline loops: CDR1 SGHTA, CDR2 FQGTGA. Trimming took off 5 bases at V and 11 bases at J, with 19 bases between the two ends. The CDR3 is 14 residues long. The CDR3 loop reads CASSPSVSTTQQFF. The CDR3 DNA is TGTGCCAGCAGCCCCTCGGTTAGTACAACCCAGCAGTTCTTC.

This sequence joins TRBV20-1 and TRBJ2-1; D ambiguous. Germline values: CDR1 DFQATT, CDR2 SNEGSKA (reference sequence). The CDR3 runs to 11 residues. Trimming took 5 bases from V and 12 from J, leaving 14 bases between them. The CDR3 coding sequence is TGCAGTGCTTCCCACGGCGTGGGGCAGTTCTTC. Amino acid sequence: CSASHGVGQFF.

The gene calls are TRBV4-3 and TRBJ2-1; 7 bases match TRBD2. The CDR3 is 16 residues long. V shed 3 bases, J shed 3 bases, and the junction held 8 bases outside the gene matches. In germline, CDR1 is LGHNA, CDR2 YSLEER. CDR3 nucleotides: TGCGCCAGCAGCCAGGCTCCTAGCGGAGGCTACAATGAGCAGTTCTTC. Its protein is CASSQAPSGGYNEQFF.

Worth noting for this clonotype: Sequence at one end of the junction differs from germline and may be a read error. The J gene is TRBJ1-5, the V gene TRBV7-2; maybe TRBD1 (6 bases). CDR3 size: 14 residues. CDR1 and CDR2 from the germline V gene are SGHTA and FQGNSA. The DNA of the CDR3 is TGTGCCAGCAGCTCCGACAGGAGCAATCAGCCCCGGCATTTT. It translates to CASSSDRSNQPRHF.

This clonotype was detected a few times. This rearrangement joins TRBV7-9 to TRBJ2-7; 10 nucleotides line up with TRBD2. With V trimmed by 2 bases and J by 5 bases, 6 bases remained unmatched. The CDR3 has 15 amino acids. Germline loops: CDR1 SEHNR, CDR2 FQNEAQ (reference sequence). CDR3 sequence: CASSLLLAGVNEQYF. The CDR3 bases are TGTGCCAGCAGCTTATTGCTAGCGGGAGTTAACGAGCAGTACTTC.

This chain's CDR3 is CASSQDSAGGLWQETQYF. The CDR3 bases are TGTGCCAGCAGCCAAGATTCCGCGGGGGGCCTGTGGCAGGAGACCCAGTACTTC. The chain joins TRBV3-1 to TRBJ2-5; 8 nucleotides match TRBD2. The CDR3 has 18 residues. The germline CDR1 and CDR2 sequences are LGHDT and YNNKEL (reference sequence). The V gene end was trimmed by 0 bases and the J gene end by 5 bases; junction bases not matched to a gene: 14.